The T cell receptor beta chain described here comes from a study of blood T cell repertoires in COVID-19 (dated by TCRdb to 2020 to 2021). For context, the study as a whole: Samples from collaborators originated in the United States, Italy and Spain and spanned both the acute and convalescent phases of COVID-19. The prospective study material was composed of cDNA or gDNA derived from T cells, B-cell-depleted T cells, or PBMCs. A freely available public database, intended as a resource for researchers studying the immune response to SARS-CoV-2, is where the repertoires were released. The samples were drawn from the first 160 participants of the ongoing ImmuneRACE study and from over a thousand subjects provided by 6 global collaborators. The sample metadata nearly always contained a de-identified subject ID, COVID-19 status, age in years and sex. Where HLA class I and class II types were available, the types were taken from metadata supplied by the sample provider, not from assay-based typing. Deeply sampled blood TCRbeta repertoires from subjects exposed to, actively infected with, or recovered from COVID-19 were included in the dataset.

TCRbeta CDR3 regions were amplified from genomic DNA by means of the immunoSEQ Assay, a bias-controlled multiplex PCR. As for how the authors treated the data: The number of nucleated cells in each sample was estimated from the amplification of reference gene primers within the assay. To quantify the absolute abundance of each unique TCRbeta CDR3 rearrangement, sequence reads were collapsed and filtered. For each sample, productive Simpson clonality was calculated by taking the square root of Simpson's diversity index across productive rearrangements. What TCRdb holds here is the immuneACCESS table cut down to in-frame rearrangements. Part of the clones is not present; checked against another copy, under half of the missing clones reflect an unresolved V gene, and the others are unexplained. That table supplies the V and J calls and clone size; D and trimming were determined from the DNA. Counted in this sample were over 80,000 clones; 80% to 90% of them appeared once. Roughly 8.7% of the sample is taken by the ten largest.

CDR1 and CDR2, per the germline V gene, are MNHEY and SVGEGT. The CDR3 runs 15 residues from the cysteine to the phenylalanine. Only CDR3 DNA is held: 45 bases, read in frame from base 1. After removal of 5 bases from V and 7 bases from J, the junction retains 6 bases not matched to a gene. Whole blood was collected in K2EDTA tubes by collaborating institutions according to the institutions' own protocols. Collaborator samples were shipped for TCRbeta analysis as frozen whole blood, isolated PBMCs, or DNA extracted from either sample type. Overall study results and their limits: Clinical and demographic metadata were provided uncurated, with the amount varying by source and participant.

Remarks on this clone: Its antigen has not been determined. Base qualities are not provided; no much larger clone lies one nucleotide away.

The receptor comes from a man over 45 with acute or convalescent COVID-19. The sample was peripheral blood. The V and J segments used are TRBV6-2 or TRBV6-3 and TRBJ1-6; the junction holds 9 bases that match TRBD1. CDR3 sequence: CASSPGTGLNSPLHF. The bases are TGTGCCAGCAGTCCCGGGACAGGGCTCAATTCACCCCTCCACTTT.